This paragraph covers one T cell receptor (beta chain) sequence. The antigen remains undetermined. Each CDR3 protein gets one entry after TCRdb re-called the 5' RACE reads with MiXCR. Of over 10,000 distinct CDR3 sequences in the sample, roughly half were seen once. This CDR3 region has 12 residues. Germline V gene data show CDR1 as DFQATT and CDR2 as SNEGSKA (reference sequence). V was pared by 3 bases and J by 3 bases, with 9 bases between. General study findings and limits: Tumor memory CD4+ T cell TCR gene usage was found to cluster with blood and lymph node memory CD4+ cells and with lymph node naive CD4+ cells.

Tregs were sorted as CD4+CD25+CD127-/low cells. The sample was tumor-infiltrating Tregs sorted from the breast tumor. This clonotype was sampled from a female donor with breast cancer. The chain uses TRBV20-1 and TRBJ2-7; the D is unclear. CDR3 sequence reads: CSARGIDYEQYF. In DNA, the CDR3 is TGCAGTGCTAGGGGGATAGACTACGAGCAGTACTTC.